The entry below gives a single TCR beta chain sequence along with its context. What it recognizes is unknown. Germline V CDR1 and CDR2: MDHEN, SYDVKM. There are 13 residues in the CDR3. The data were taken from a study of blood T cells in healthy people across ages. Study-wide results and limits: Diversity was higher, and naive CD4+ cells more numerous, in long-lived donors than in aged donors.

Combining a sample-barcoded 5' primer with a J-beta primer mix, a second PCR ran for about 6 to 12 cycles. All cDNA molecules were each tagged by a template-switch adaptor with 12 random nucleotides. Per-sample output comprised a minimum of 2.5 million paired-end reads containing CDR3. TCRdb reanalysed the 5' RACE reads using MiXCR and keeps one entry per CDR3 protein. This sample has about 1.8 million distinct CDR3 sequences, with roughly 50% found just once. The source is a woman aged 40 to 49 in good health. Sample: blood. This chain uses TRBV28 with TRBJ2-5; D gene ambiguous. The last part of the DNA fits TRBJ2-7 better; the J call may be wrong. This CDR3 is CASRLGLAYEQYF. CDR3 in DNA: TGTGCCAGCCGACTCGGGTTGGCGTACGAGCAGTACTTC.